These 20 T cell receptor beta chains were all obtained from the same sample, sequenced in a study of blood T cell repertoires in COVID-19. Clones were sequenced by immunoSEQ multiplex PCR, and TCRdb holds only the in-frame ones, with some missing. Of approximately 230,000 clones in the sample, around 88% were seen once. The specimen was PBMCs or T cells enriched from blood (not recorded which). The receptors stem from a woman in her thirties who had recovered from COVID-19.

The rearrangement links TRBV27 to TRBJ1-1; D might be TRBD1 (5 bases). This CDR3 contains 14 residues. Germline V gives CDR1 MNHEY, CDR2 SMNVEV (reference sequence). V dropped 5 bases and J dropped 6 bases, with 16 bases sitting between them. The CDR3 region is CASSPWSGGPEAFF. CDR3 coding DNA: TGTGCCAGCAGTCCTTGGTCCGGGGGACCTGAAGCTTTCTTT.

The V and J genes are TRBV5-4 and TRBJ2-1; 9 nucleotides match TRBD2. The J segment lost 7 bases and the V segment lost 2 bases, leaving 7 bases of the junction unmatched. Germline V gene sequence: CDR1 SGHNT, CDR2 YYREEE (reference sequence). The CDR3 loop spans 15 amino acids. CDR3 in DNA: TGTGCCAGCAGCTTTAGCGGGAGTTTAAGGAATGAGCAGTTCTTC. Protein sequence: CASSFSGSLRNEQFF.

This clone was seen a single time. CDR3 coding DNA: TGTGCCAGCAGCTTGGGGTCCGGGTTGGATACGCAGTATTTT. Its protein product is CASSLGSGLDTQYF. The chain joins TRBV5-6 to TRBJ2-3; no firm D call. The CDR3 contains 14 residues. Between the trimmed V and J ends, which lost 0 bases and 6 bases, there was a span of 11 bases. Germline values: CDR1 SGHDT, CDR2 YYEEEE.

This clone turned up a few times. CDR3 sequence (DNA): TGTGCCAGCAGCCGAAGAGGGGACAGGGGGTTACCCTACGAGCAGTACTTC. Amino acids: CASSRRGDRGLPYEQYF. The genes are TRBV4-2 and TRBJ2-7; 11 bases align to TRBD1. This CDR3 is built from 17 residues. Germline V gene lookup returns CDR1 LGHNA and CDR2 YNFKEQ. Trimming cost V 4 bases and J 2 bases; bases outside gene matches: 10.

The CDR3 region is CASSFRSGTGVNTQYF. The DNA for the CDR3 is TGTGCCAGCAGCTTTCGTTCCGGGACAGGGGTGAACACGCAGTATTTT. The J gene is TRBJ2-3, the V gene TRBV11-2; TRBD1 agrees at 10 bases. Trimming took 3 bases from V and 9 from J; bases not matched to a gene: 12. CDR3 length: 16 amino acids. Germline assignment: CDR1 SGHAT and CDR2 FQNNGV. Using reference TRBV11-2 and TRBJ2-3 for the parts outside the CDR3, the full variable domain is EAGVAQSPRYKIIEKRQSVAFWCNPISGHATLYWYQQILGQGPKLLIQFQNNGVVDDSQLPKDRFSAERLKGVDSTLKIQPAKLEDSAVYLCASSFRSGTGVNTQYFGPGTRLTVL.

CDR3 protein: CASSEKLSYGYTF. CDR3 DNA: TGTGCCAGCAGTGAAAAACTAAGCTATGGCTACACCTTC. The rearrangement links TRBV6-1 to TRBJ1-2; D is undetermined. Trimming shortened V by 2 bases and J by 4 bases, and 8 bases separated the two germline ends. The CDR3 extends over 13 amino acids. Germline assignment: CDR1 MNHNS and CDR2 SASEGT.

In nucleotides, the CDR3 is TGTGCCACCTCGCTTCCGACTAAAGAGACCCAGTACTTC. As protein: CATSLPTKETQYF. The rearrangement links TRBV10-3 to TRBJ2-5, with D perhaps matching TRBD2 (5 bases). The V gene's germline CDR1 is ENHRY and CDR2 SYGVKD. CDR3 size: 13 residues. The ends were cut back, 10 bases at V and 3 bases at J, with 15 bases in the middle.

The rearrangement uses TRBV5-4 and TRBJ1-2; TRBD1 aligns across 7 bases. Germline assignment: CDR1 SGHNT and CDR2 YYREEE (reference sequence). CDR3 length: 13 residues. Trimming at V came to 4 bases and at J to 2 bases, leaving 2 bases not matched to a gene. As DNA, the CDR3 is TGTGCCAGCAGCCCGACAGGGAACTATGGCTACACCTTC. Translating gives CASSPTGNYGYTF.

This clone was observed a single time. This chain uses TRBV6-6 with TRBJ1-2, with TRBD1 matching over 7 bases. V was clipped by 6 bases and J by 5 bases; unmatched bases: 9. Germline CDR1 reads MNHNY; CDR2 reads SVGAGI (reference sequence). The CDR3 extends over 14 amino acids. In DNA form, the CDR3 reads TGTGCCAGCAGCCCCAGGGCAGGGGGTTATGGCTACACCTTC. This gives the protein CASSPRAGGYGYTF.

Only a few counts were recorded for this clone. The CDR3 DNA follows: TGTGCCAGCTCACCACCGATATCCCGGGACAAAGACTCCTACGAGCAGTACTTC. Translating gives CASSPPISRDKDSYEQYF. This chain connects TRBV18 to TRBJ2-7; a possible D gene is TRBD1 (6 bases). CDR3 length: 18 amino acids. Trimming stripped 0 bases from V and 0 bases from J, with 18 bases between. Germline CDR1 reads KGHSH; CDR2 reads LQKENI.

The rearrangement uses TRBV5-5 and TRBJ1-2; unclear D gene. The V and J ends lost 0 bases and 2 bases respectively, with 5 bases between them. CDR3 length: 13 amino acids. Per germline, CDR1 SGHKS and CDR2 YYEKEE (reference sequence). In nucleotides, the CDR3 is TGTGCCAGCAGCTTGGACGGGAACTATGGCTACACCTTC. It codes for CASSLDGNYGYTF.

This chain's CDR3 is CAISVEGAVRFF. The CDR3 DNA sequence: TGTGCCATCAGTGTTGAGGGGGCCGTTCGGTTCTTC. V and J are TRBV10-3 and TRBJ2-1, with 7 bases aligning to TRBD1. In germline, CDR1 is ENHRY, CDR2 SYGVKD. V gave up 4 bases and J gave up 15 bases; unmatched junction bases: 9. The CDR3 is made up of 12 amino acids.

The rearrangement links TRBV24-1 to TRBJ1-1; D gene unclear. The CDR3 covers 16 residues. Germline V gives CDR1 KGHDR, CDR2 SFDVKD. Trimming cost V 5 bases and J 6 bases, with 21 bases left between them. The CDR3 DNA sequence: TGTGCCACCAGTGTGGCGACTGGGAGTGGGCCCGCTGAAGCTTTCTTT. Encoded protein: CATSVATGSGPAEAFF.

The rearrangement links TRBV11-2 to TRBJ2-3; D unclear. The V gene's germline CDR1 is SGHAT and CDR2 FQNNGV. V gave up 2 bases and J gave up 4 bases, with 13 bases separating them. There are 15 residues in the CDR3. The DNA of the CDR3 is TGTGCCAGCAGCTTATATCAGTCAGGTGCAGATACGCAGTATTTT. It is translated as CASSLYQSGADTQYF.

The gene calls are TRBV19 and TRBJ1-2; D might be TRBD1 (6 bases). Trimming took 5 bases from V and 6 from J, leaving 16 bases between them. Germline V gene data show CDR1 as LNHDA and CDR2 as SQIVND (reference sequence). CDR3 length: 14 amino acids. CDR3 amino acids: CASSSTGTVHGYTF. In DNA, the CDR3 is TGTGCCAGTAGTTCCACAGGGACCGTCCATGGCTACACCTTC.

In regard to this clone: This same CDR3 is encoded by further DNA sequences in the sample. CDR3: CSGTGTSGSNEQFF. CDR3 sequence (DNA): TGCAGCGGAACCGGGACTAGCGGGAGTAATGAGCAGTTCTTC. The V call is TRBV29-1, the J call TRBJ2-1; 14 bases line up with TRBD2. The V gene end was trimmed by 7 bases and the J gene end by 7 bases; junction bases not matched to a gene: 6. This CDR3 comprises 14 residues. Looked up from germline, CDR1 is SQVTM and CDR2 is ANQGSEA.

The rearrangement links TRBV7-9 to TRBJ2-3, with a tentative D call TRBD2 (5 bases). Trimming left V 6 bases short and J 4 bases short, with 5 bases between. In germline, CDR1 is SEHNR, CDR2 FQNEAQ (reference sequence). The length of the CDR3 is 11 residues. The CDR3 nucleotides read TGTGCCAGCAGGGGAGCAGATACGCAGTATTTT. It yields the protein CASRGADTQYF.

The J gene is TRBJ1-6, the V gene TRBV10-3; TRBD1 might be the D (6 bases). CDR3 length: 12 amino acids. Looked up from germline, CDR1 is ENHRY and CDR2 is SYGVKD. The CDR3 protein is CAMGQGNSPLHF. The CDR3 DNA follows: TGTGCTATGGGGCAGGGGAATTCACCCCTCCACTTT.

This clone was found once. The chain uses TRBV19 and TRBJ2-1, with 9 bases identical to TRBD2. The germline CDR1 and CDR2 sequences are LNHDA and SQIVND (reference sequence). V lost 4 bases, J lost 1 base, and 2 bases stayed unmatched. The CDR3 is 15 amino acids. The CDR3 sequence is CASSKAGGSYNEQFF. The CDR3 DNA reads TGTGCCAGTAGTAAGGCGGGAGGGTCCTACAATGAGCAGTTCTTC.

This chain's CDR3 is CASSARLAGANGELFF. The CDR3, as DNA: TGTGCCAGCAGCGCCCGACTAGCGGGAGCGAACGGGGAGCTGTTTTTT. This chain links TRBV11-2 with TRBJ2-2, with 12 bases fitting TRBD2. Germline V gene lookup returns CDR1 SGHAT and CDR2 FQNNGV. Unmatched junction bases numbered 8, after V lost 5 bases and J lost 7 bases. This CDR3 spans 16 amino acids.